This TCR beta chain emerged from a study of shared clonotypes between healthy human individuals. Overall study context: CD4 naive cells filled three plates per donor, CD4 memory three, CD8 naive two and CD8 memory one.

Deep was the level used in running the assay. Clones were read by immunoSEQ multiplex PCR, and TCRdb kept only the in-frame ones, dropping some. Of around 370,000 clones listed, approximately 97% were seen once; the top ten hold 0.32%. The CDR3 totals 15 residues. Germline assignment: CDR1 MGHDK and CDR2 SYGVNS. Trimming took off 5 bases at V and 0 bases at J, with 10 bases between the two ends. Findings and limits, study-wide: Rarefaction revealed incomplete sorted-subset sequencing despite large depth. It was the non-shared clonotypes that had lower generation probabilities than clonotypes shared by all four donors.

Concerning this clone itself: Antigen unknown.

This TCR was recovered from a man aged 25 to 45 in good health. Sequencing input: memory CD8+ T cells sorted from blood. Described subset: CD45RO+ cells pooled with CCR7-negative TemRA cells. The J gene is TRBJ1-4, the V gene TRBV25-1; D unresolved. The CDR3 DNA is TGTGCCAGCAGTCGAGGCATTGCAACTAATGAAAAACTGTTTTTT. Protein: CASSRGIATNEKLFF.